This entry lists 23 T cell receptor beta chains sequenced from one sample in a study of neurological immune-mediated disorders. Each CDR3 protein gets one entry after TCRdb re-called the 5' RACE reads with MiXCR. Of 80,000 to 85,000 distinct CDR3 sequences detected, 2% to 3% appear once; the ten largest clones hold 1.1%. Sequencing was done on a sample of PBMCs. These receptors were taken from a woman in her twenties or thirties with multiple sclerosis.

This clonotype came up many times. The chain employs TRBV3-1 and TRBJ1-3, with D possibly matching TRBD1 (5 bases). V lost 4 bases to trimming and J lost 7 bases, with 11 bases between them. In germline, CDR1 is LGHDT, CDR2 YNNKEL (reference sequence). The CDR3 contains 13 residues. CDR3 sequence (DNA): TGTGCCAGCAGCCGAGGCGGGGGGAACACCATATATTTT. Its translation is CASSRGGGNTIYF.

This clonotype was seen repeatedly, ten times or more. The chain couples TRBV20-1 to TRBJ2-3, with 9 bases lining up with TRBD2. The CDR3 is 15 amino acids. CDR1 and CDR2 from the germline V gene are DFQATT and SNEGSKA (reference sequence). V trimming: 5 bases; J trimming: 4 bases; junction bases outside the gene matches: 10. CDR3 bases: TGCAGTGCTTACGCCCCAGCGGGAGGCTCAGATACGCAGTATTTT. As protein: CSAYAPAGGSDTQYF.

This clonotype was seen ten or more times. A junction boundary mismatches the germline segment, possibly from a read error. The V gene is TRBV5-5, the J gene TRBJ1-2; 7 bases agree with TRBD1. Germline V gene data show CDR1 as SGHKS and CDR2 as YYEKEE (reference sequence). CDR3 length: 13 residues. The CDR3, as DNA: TGTGCCAGCAGCTTTGAGGGACAGAGTGATTCGGACTTC. As protein: CASSFEGQSDSDF.

This clonotype showed up many times. This chain links TRBV7-2 with TRBJ1-3; D call uncertain. V lost 1 base to trimming and J lost 0 bases, with 4 bases between them. Germline V gene lookup returns CDR1 SGHTA and CDR2 FQGNSA. The CDR3 loop spans 14 amino acids. CDR3 loop: CASSLGSSGNTIYF. CDR3 coding DNA: TGTGCCAGCAGCTTAGGGTCCTCTGGAAACACCATATATTTT. Drawing the rest from reference TRBV7-2 and TRBJ1-3, the complete variable domain is GAGVSQSPSNKVTEKGKDVELRCDPISGHTALYWYRQSLGQGLEFLIYFQGNSAPDKSGLPSDRFSAERTGGSVSTLTIQRTQQEDSAVYLCASSLGSSGNTIYFGEGSWLTVV.

This clonotype was observed many times. The chain is built from TRBV20-1 and TRBJ2-7; D remains ambiguous. Trimming pared 1 base from V and 4 bases from J, leaving 14 bases between. The CDR3 length is 14 residues. Germline assignment: CDR1 DFQATT and CDR2 SNEGSKA (reference sequence). CDR3 coding DNA: TGCAGTGCTAGAGTCGGAGTTTGGGGATACGAGCAGTACTTC. Its translation is CSARVGVWGYEQYF.

In its sample, this clonotype was seen a few times. The chain employs TRBV7-2 and TRBJ2-1; D not certain. V dropped 5 bases and J dropped 1 base, with 6 bases sitting between them. Germline CDR1 is SGHTA and CDR2 is FQGNSA. The CDR3 totals 13 residues. The chain's CDR3 is CASSQRSYNEQFF. For the CDR3, the DNA is TGTGCCAGCAGCCAGAGGTCCTACAATGAGCAGTTCTTC.

This clonotype was seen repeatedly, ten times or more. This chain links TRBV12-3 or TRBV12-4 with TRBJ2-1; maybe TRBD1 (5 bases). Trimming pared 4 bases from V and 10 bases from J, leaving 8 bases between. The CDR3 has 11 residues. Written as DNA, the CDR3 is TGTGCCAGCAGTTCACAGGTCGAGCAGTTCTTC. This codes for CASSSQVEQFF.

The V gene is TRBV20-1, the J gene TRBJ2-2; D possibly matches TRBD1 or TRBD2 (5 bases each). Trimming stripped 6 bases from V and 7 bases from J, with 9 bases between. Per the germline V gene, CDR1 is DFQATT and CDR2 is SNEGSKA (reference sequence). The CDR3 consists of 11 residues. DNA for the CDR3: TGCAGTGCGAGGGACGGCGGGGAGCTGTTTTTT. It encodes CSARDGGELFF.

In its sample, this clonotype was seen many times. The CDR3 spells CASSWGQNNEQFF. For the CDR3, the DNA is TGTGCCAGCAGCTGGGGACAGAACAATGAGCAGTTCTTC. The V gene is TRBV12-3 or TRBV12-4, the J gene TRBJ2-1; 7 bases line up with TRBD1. V shed 6 bases and J 5 bases; nucleotides not matched to a gene: 4. This CDR3 has 13 residues.

This clonotype was seen ten or more times. The V and J genes are TRBV7-9 and TRBJ2-5; tentative D call: TRBD1 (6 bases). This CDR3 spans 14 amino acids. Germline lookup yields CDR1 SEHNR and CDR2 FQNEAQ (reference sequence). V was shortened by 4 bases and J by 2 bases, with 11 bases between the two germline ends. CDR3 in amino acids: CASSSIDRQETQYF. CDR3 nucleotides: TGTGCCAGCAGCTCGATTGACAGGCAAGAGACCCAGTACTTC.

This clonotype was picked up many times. The chain recombines TRBV15 with TRBJ2-3; D not resolved. Germline CDR1 reads LNHNV; CDR2 reads YYDKDF (reference sequence). This CDR3 spans 13 amino acids. V lost 1 base to trimming and J lost 5 bases, with 7 bases between them. CDR3 DNA: TGTGCCACCAGCAGAGCGATAAAAGATACGCAGTATTTT. Residues: CATSRAIKDTQYF.

There are many counts of this clonotype. The chain carries TRBV29-1 and TRBJ2-7; a possible D gene is TRBD1 (5 bases). Germline values: CDR1 SQVTM, CDR2 ANQGSEA. The CDR3 is 13 amino acids. The ends were cut back, 6 bases at V and 6 bases at J, with 18 bases in the middle. CDR3 nucleotide sequence: TGCAGCGTCAGGGCCCCGCTCGGGCTCGAGCAGTACTTC. The encoded protein is CSVRAPLGLEQYF.

This clonotype has at least ten counts. The rearrangement uses TRBV29-1 and TRBJ2-3, with a weak D call TRBD1 (5 bases). There are 11 residues in the CDR3. Germline CDR1 and CDR2: SQVTM and ANQGSEA. The V end was cut by 8 bases, the J end by 5 bases, with 11 bases between. CDR3 DNA sequence: TGCAGCTTGCCCCAGGGAGATACGCAGTATTTT. As protein: CSLPQGDTQYF.

This clonotype was picked up many times. The chain carries TRBV20-1 and TRBJ2-2; 7 bases are a match to TRBD2. CDR3 length: 15 amino acids. The V gene's germline CDR1 is DFQATT and CDR2 SNEGSKA (reference sequence). J lost 3 bases, V lost 6 bases, and 10 bases had no gene match. CDR3 DNA: TGCAGTGCCCCCCGGGGCGGGAGTCACACCGGGGAGCTGTTTTTT. It translates to CSAPRGGSHTGELFF.

This clonotype was found many times. The chain links TRBV5-6 to TRBJ2-7; 9 bases agree with TRBD2. J lost 5 bases, V lost 0 bases, and 6 bases had no gene match. The CDR3 is 15 amino acids. Germline V gene data show CDR1 as SGHDT and CDR2 as YYEEEE. CDR3 protein: CASSLGLAGFDEQYF. The CDR3 DNA reads TGTGCCAGCAGCTTGGGGCTAGCGGGATTCGACGAGCAGTACTTC.

This clonotype has ten or more counts. The chain uses TRBV20-1 and TRBJ2-5; maybe TRBD2 (5 bases). Trimming cost V 2 bases and J 2 bases, with 6 bases left between them. The CDR3 loop spans 12 amino acids. The germline V gene has CDR1 DFQATT and CDR2 SNEGSKA (reference sequence). CDR3 loop: CSARTGQETQYF. The DNA for the CDR3 is TGCAGTGCTAGAACGGGACAAGAGACCCAGTACTTC.

This clonotype was observed many times. V is TRBV15 and J is TRBJ1-1, with D unresolved. Trimming cost V 0 bases and J 1 base, with 9 bases left between them. The germline V gene has CDR1 LNHNV and CDR2 YYDKDF (reference sequence). The CDR3 spans 15 residues. In DNA form, the CDR3 reads TGTGCCACCAGCAGAGACGGGAAGGGGAACACTGAAGCTTTCTTT. Translated, it gives CATSRDGKGNTEAFF. The full variable domain, its missing parts supplied by reference TRBV15 and TRBJ1-1, is DAMVIQNPRYQVTQFGKPVTLSCSQTLNHNVMYWYQQKSSQAPKLLFHYYDKDFNNEADTPDNFQSRRPNTSFCFLDIRSPGLGDTAMYLCATSRDGKGNTEAFFGQGTRLTVV.

This clonotype was counted at least ten times. The V gene is TRBV6-4, the J gene TRBJ2-3; D possibly corresponds to TRBD2 (6 bases). Trimming stripped 6 bases from V and 2 bases from J, with 12 bases between. CDR3 length: 14 amino acids. Per germline, CDR1 MRHNA and CDR2 SNTAGT. The CDR3 protein is CASSRDFYTDTQYF. CDR3 coding DNA: TGTGCCAGCAGCCGGGACTTTTACACAGATACGCAGTATTTT.

This clonotype was picked up many times. The V call is TRBV7-2, the J call TRBJ1-4; D not certain. Germline values: CDR1 SGHTA, CDR2 FQGNSA. With 5 bases removed from V and 0 bases from J, the gap between germline ends came to 10 bases. The CDR3 sequence is 15 residues long. In nucleotides, the CDR3 is TGTGCCAGCAGCGGTGTTCGAGCAACTAATGAAAAACTGTTTTTT. Encoded protein: CASSGVRATNEKLFF.

In its sample, this clonotype was seen many times. The gene calls are TRBV12-3 or TRBV12-4 and TRBJ2-5; D is undetermined. V was shortened by 5 bases and J by 4 bases, with 8 bases between the two germline ends. The CDR3 is 12 amino acids. CDR3 bases: TGTGCCAGCAGTCCTACATCAGAGACCCAGTACTTC. Encoded protein: CASSPTSETQYF.

This clonotype has at least ten counts. The chain has TRBV9 and TRBJ2-6; 7 nucleotides match TRBD1. CDR1 and CDR2 (germline): SGDLS, YYNGEE. The CDR3 runs to 20 residues. V lost 4 bases and J lost 0; bases outside the gene matches: 16. CDR3 region: CASSSPSRDSISSGANVLTF. The CDR3, as DNA: TGTGCCAGCAGCTCACCATCACGGGACAGTATATCCTCTGGGGCCAACGTCCTGACTTTC.

This clonotype was detected ten times or more. V usage is TRBV20-1 and J usage is TRBJ2-2; D is ambiguous. The germline CDR1 and CDR2 sequences are DFQATT and SNEGSKA (reference sequence). The CDR3 runs 12 residues. V shed 5 bases and J shed 7 bases, with 11 bases lying between them. The CDR3 here is CSAPASGGELFF. For the CDR3, the DNA is TGCAGTGCTCCAGCCAGTGGCGGGGAGCTGTTTTTT.

This clonotype was recorded at least ten times. The chain recombines TRBV2 with TRBJ1-4; D gene ambiguous. CDR1 SNHLY and CDR2 FYNNEI come from the germline V gene. The CDR3 runs 13 residues. The V end lost 6 bases, the J end lost 5 bases, and 10 bases lay between the germline ends. The CDR3 DNA reads as TGTGCCAGCAGGACTACAGCGAATGAAAAACTGTTTTTT. Protein product: CASRTTANEKLFF. Supplemented by reference TRBV2 and TRBJ1-4, the full variable domain reads EPEVTQTPSHQVTQMGQEVILRCVPISNHLYFYWYRQILGQKVEFLVSFYNNEISEKSEIFDDQFSVERPDGSNFTLKIRSTKLEDSAMYFCASRTTANEKLFFGSGTQLSVL.